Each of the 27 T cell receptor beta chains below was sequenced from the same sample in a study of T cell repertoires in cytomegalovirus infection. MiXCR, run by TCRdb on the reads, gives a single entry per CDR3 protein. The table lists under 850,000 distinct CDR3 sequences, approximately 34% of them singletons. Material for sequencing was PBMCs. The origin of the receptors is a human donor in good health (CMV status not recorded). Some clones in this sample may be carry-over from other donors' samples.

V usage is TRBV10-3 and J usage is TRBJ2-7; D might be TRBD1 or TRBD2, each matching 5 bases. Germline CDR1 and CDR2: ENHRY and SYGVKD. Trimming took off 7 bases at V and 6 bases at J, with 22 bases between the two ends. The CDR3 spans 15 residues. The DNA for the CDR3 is TGTGCCATCAAGGGGTTCGGAGGTCCCAGCTCCGAGCAGTACTTC. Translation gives CAIKGFGGPSSEQYF.

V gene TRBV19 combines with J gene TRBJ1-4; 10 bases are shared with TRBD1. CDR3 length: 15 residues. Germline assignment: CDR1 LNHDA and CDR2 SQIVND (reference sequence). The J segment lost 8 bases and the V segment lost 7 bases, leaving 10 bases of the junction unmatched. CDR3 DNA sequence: TGTGCCAGTAAGCGGGGGGACAGGGGTCGCGAAAAACTGTTTTTT. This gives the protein CASKRGDRGREKLFF.

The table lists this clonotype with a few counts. CDR3 nucleotide sequence: TGTGCCAGCAGCGACCGGCCCTCTGGAAACACCATATATTTT. Translation: CASSDRPSGNTIYF. This rearrangement joins TRBV28 to TRBJ1-3; no firm D call. Trimming cost V 6 bases and J 0 bases, with 9 bases left between them. Germline V gene sequence: CDR1 MDHEN, CDR2 SYDVKM. The CDR3 has 14 amino acids.

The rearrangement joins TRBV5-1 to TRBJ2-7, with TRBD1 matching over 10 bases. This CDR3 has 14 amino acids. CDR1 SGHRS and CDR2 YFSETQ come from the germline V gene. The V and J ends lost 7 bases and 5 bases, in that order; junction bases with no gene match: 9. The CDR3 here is CASGSGTGVDEQYF. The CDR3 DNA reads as TGCGCCAGCGGGTCCGGGACAGGGGTCGACGAGCAGTACTTC.

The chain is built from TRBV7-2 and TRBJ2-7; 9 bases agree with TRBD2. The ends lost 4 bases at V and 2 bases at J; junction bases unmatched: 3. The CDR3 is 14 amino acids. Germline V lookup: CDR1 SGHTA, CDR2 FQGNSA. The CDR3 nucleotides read TGTGCCAGCAGCTGGACTAGCGAGCCCTACGAGCAGTACTTC. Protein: CASSWTSEPYEQYF.

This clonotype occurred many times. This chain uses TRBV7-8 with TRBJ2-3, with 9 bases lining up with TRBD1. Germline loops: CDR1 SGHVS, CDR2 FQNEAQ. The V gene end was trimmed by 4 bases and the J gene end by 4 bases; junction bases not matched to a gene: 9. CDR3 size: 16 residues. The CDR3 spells CASSYSGQGRADTQYF. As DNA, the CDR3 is TGTGCCAGCAGCTACTCCGGACAGGGGAGGGCAGATACGCAGTATTTT.

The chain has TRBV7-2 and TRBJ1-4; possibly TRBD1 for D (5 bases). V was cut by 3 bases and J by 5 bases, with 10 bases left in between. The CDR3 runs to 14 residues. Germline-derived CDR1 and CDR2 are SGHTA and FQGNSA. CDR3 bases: TGTGCCAGCAGCTTGGGACTCAAGAATGAAAAACTGTTTTTT. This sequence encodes CASSLGLKNEKLFF.

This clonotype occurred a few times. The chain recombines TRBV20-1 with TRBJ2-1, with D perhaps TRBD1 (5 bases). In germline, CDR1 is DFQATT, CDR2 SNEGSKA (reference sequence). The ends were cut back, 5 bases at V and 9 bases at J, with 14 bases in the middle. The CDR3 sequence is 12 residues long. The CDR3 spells CSAGQGLVEQFF. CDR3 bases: TGCAGTGCTGGGCAGGGTTTAGTTGAGCAGTTCTTC.

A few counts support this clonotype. DNA of the CDR3: TGTGCCAGCAGCTCCCATCAAGAGACCCAGTACTTC. Translation gives CASSSHQETQYF. This sequence joins TRBV5-6 and TRBJ2-5, with no clear D. The germline gives CDR1 SGHDT, CDR2 YYEEEE. V was cut by 3 bases and J by 2 bases, with 5 bases left in between. The CDR3 has 12 residues.

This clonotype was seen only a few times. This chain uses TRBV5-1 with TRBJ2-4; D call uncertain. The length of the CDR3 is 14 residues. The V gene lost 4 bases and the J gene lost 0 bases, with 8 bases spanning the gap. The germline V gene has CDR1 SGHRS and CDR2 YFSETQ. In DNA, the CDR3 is TGCGCCAGCAGCGAGGAGCTAGCCAAAAACATTCAGTACTTC. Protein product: CASSEELAKNIQYF.

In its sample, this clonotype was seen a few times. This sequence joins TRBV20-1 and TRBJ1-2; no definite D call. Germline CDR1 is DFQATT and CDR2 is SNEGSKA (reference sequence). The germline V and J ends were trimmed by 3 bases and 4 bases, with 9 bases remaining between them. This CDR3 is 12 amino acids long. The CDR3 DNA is TGCAGTGCTAGGGAAGGGTTCTATGGCTACACCTTC. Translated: CSAREGFYGYTF.

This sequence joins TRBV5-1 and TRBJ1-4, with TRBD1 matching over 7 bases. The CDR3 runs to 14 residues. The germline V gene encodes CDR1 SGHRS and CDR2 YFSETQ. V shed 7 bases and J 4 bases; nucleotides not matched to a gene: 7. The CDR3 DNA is TGCGCCAGCGCCCCGACAGGGCTTAATGAAAAACTGTTTTTT. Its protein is CASAPTGLNEKLFF. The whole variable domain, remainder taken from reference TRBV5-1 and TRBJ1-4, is KAGVTQTPRYLIKTRGQQVTLSCSPISGHRSVSWYQQTPGQGLQFLFEYFSETQRNKGNFPGRFSGRQFSNSRSEMNVSTLELGDSALYLCASAPTGLNEKLFFGSGTQLSVL.

The DNA of the CDR3 is TGTGCCAGCAGTCCATCCTCGCTCGACACCCTTGGAGGCTACACCTTC. It specifies CASSPSSLDTLGGYTF. V and J are TRBV27 and TRBJ1-2, with unresolved D. The CDR3 spans 16 residues. The germline CDR1 and CDR2 sequences are MNHEY and SMNVEV (reference sequence). V lost 5 bases, J lost 8 bases, and 24 bases lay in between.

The CDR3 coding sequence is TGTGCCAGCAGCCGAGACCATAACCAAGAGACCCAGTACTTC. As protein: CASSRDHNQETQYF. The chain uses TRBV7-6 and TRBJ2-5, with D unclear. Between the trimmed V and J ends, which lost 5 bases and 0 bases, there was a span of 10 bases. The CDR3 runs 14 residues. Germline V gives CDR1 SGHVS, CDR2 FNYEAQ.

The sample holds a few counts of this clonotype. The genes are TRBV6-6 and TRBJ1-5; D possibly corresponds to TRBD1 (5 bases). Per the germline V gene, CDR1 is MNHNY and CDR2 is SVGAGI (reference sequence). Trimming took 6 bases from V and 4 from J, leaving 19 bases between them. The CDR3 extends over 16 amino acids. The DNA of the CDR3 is TGTGCCAGCAGGGGCGCCACCGCAGGGCGGAATCAGCCCCAGCATTTT. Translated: CASRGATAGRNQPQHF.

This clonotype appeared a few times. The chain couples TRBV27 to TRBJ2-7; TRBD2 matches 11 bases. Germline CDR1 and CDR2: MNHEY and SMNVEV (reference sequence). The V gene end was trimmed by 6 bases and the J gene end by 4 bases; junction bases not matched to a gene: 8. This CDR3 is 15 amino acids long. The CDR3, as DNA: TGTGCCAGCAGCCTGGGACTAGCGGAAAATTACGAGCAGTACTTC. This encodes CASSLGLAENYEQYF.

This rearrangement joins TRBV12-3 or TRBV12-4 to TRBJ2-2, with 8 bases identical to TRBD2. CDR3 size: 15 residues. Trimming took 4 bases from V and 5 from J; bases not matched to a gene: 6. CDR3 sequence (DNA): TGTGCCAGCAGTTCTCGGGGGGGCTGGACCGGGGAGCTGTTTTTT. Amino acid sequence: CASSSRGGWTGELFF.

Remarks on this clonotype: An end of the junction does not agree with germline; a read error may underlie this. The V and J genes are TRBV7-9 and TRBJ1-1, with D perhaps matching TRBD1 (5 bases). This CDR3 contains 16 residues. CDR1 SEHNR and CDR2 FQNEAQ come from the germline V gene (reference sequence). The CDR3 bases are TGTGCCAGCAGCTCGAAAAAGGGGACGGAGAGCACTGAAGATTTCTTT. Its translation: CASSSKKGTESTEDFF.

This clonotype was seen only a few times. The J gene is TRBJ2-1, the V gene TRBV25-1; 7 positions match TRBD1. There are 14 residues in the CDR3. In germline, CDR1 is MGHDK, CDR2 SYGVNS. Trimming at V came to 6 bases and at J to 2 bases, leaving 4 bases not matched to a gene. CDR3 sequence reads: CASSAGTAYNEQFF. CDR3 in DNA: TGTGCCAGCAGCGCCGGGACAGCCTACAATGAGCAGTTCTTC.

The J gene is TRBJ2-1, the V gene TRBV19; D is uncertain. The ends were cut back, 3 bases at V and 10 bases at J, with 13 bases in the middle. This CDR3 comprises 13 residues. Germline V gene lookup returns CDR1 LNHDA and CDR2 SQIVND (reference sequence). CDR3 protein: CASSIGVSNEQFF. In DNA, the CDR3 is TGTGCCAGTAGTATCGGAGTGAGCAACGAGCAGTTCTTC.

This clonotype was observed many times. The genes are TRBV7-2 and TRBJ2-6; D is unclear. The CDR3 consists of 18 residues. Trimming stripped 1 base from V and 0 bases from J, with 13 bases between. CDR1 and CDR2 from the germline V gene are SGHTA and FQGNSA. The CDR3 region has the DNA TGTGCCAGCAGCTTAGACGGGTTTGGGATCTCTGGGGCCAACGTCCTGACTTTC. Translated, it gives CASSLDGFGISGANVLTF.

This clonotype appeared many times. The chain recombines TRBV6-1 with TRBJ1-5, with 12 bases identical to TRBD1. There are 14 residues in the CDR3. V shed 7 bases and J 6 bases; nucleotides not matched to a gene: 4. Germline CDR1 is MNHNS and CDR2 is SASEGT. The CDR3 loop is CASMGTGGSQPQHF. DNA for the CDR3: TGTGCCAGCATGGGGACAGGGGGCAGTCAGCCCCAGCATTTT.

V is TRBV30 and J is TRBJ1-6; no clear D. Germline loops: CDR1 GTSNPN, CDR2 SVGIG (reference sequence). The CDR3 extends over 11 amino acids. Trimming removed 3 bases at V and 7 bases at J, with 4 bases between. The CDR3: CAWRGNSPLHF. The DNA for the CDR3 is TGTGCCTGGAGGGGGAATTCACCCCTCCACTTT.

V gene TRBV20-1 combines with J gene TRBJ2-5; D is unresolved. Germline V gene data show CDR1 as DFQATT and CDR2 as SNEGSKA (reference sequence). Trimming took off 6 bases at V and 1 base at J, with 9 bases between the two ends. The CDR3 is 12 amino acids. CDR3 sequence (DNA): TGCAGTGCCGGACGAGGCCAAGAGACCCAGTACTTC. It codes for CSAGRGQETQYF.

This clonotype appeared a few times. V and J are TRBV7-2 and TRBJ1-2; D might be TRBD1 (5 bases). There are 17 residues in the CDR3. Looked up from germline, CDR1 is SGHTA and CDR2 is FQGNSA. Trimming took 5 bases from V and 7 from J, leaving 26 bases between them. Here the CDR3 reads CASSLDPRHLLRGGYTF. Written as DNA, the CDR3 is TGTGCCAGCAGCCTAGATCCGAGGCATCTCCTAAGGGGTGGCTACACCTTC. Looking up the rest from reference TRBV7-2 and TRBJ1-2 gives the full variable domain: GAGVSQSPSNKVTEKGKDVELRCDPISGHTALYWYRQSLGQGLEFLIYFQGNSAPDKSGLPSDRFSAERTGGSVSTLTIQRTQQEDSAVYLCASSLDPRHLLRGGYTFGSGTRLTVV.

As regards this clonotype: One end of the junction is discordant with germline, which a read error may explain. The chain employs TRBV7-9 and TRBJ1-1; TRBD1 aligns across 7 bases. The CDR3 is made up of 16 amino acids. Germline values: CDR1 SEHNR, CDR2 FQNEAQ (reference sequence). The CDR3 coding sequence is TGTGCCAGCAGCTTAGTGGGGGGACAGCGGAACACTGAAGATTTCTTT. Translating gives CASSLVGGQRNTEDFF.

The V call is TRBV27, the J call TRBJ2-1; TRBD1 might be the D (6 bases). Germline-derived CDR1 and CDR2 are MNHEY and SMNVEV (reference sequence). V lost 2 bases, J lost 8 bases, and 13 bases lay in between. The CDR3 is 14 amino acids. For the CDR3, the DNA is TGTGCCAGCAGTTTAGATGGACAGTGGGATGAGCAGTTCTTC. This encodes CASSLDGQWDEQFF.